What follows are 13 T cell receptor beta chains derived from one specimen sequenced in a study of OX40 agonist ivuxolimab in advanced cancers. TCRdb's table, derived via immunoSEQ multiplex PCR, lists solely in-frame clones and lacks some. The table records about 36,000 clones, around 77% of them present only once. This specimen was CD4+ or CD8+ T cells sorted from blood, taken in a trial of the OX40 agonist ivuxolimab. Receptors originate from an adult with an advanced solid tumor such as melanoma, head and neck, liver or kidney cancer.

The chain has TRBV28 and TRBJ2-7, with D perhaps matching TRBD1 or TRBD2 (7 bases each). The V gene lost 3 bases and the J gene lost 0 bases, with 12 bases spanning the gap. Germline lookup yields CDR1 MDHEN and CDR2 SYDVKM. The CDR3 consists of 15 residues. The chain's CDR3 is CASSFAGGGSYEQYF. Written as DNA, the CDR3 is TGTGCCAGCAGTTTTGCAGGGGGGGGCTCCTACGAGCAGTACTTC.

The rearrangement joins TRBV27 to TRBJ1-6; tentatively, D is TRBD1 (5 bases). Trimming removed 6 bases at V and 5 bases at J, with 11 bases between. This CDR3 has 14 amino acids. Per germline, CDR1 MNHEY and CDR2 SMNVEV (reference sequence). The CDR3 loop is CASRPGANNSPLHF. The CDR3 DNA is TGTGCCAGCAGACCCGGGGCTAATAATTCACCCCTCCACTTT.

The chain employs TRBV6-5 and TRBJ2-1; D gene unclear. The CDR3 length is 12 residues. Germline V gene data show CDR1 as MNHEY and CDR2 as SVGAGI. Trimming left V 5 bases short and J 3 bases short, with 5 bases between. In nucleotides, the CDR3 is TGTGCCAGCAGTATTAACTACAATGAGCAGTTCTTC. It yields the protein CASSINYNEQFF.

The V call is TRBV4-1, the J call TRBJ1-5; D is unclear. Germline V gives CDR1 MGHRA, CDR2 YSYEKL. The V end lost 0 bases, the J end lost 6 bases, and 9 bases lay between the germline ends. CDR3 size: 14 residues. The CDR3 reads CASSQDSAGQPQHF. The DNA for the CDR3 is TGCGCCAGCAGCCAAGATTCAGCGGGTCAGCCCCAGCATTTT.

V and J are TRBV6-1 and TRBJ2-1, with 11 positions matching TRBD1. The germline V gene has CDR1 MNHNS and CDR2 SASEGT. The junction had 4 bases not matched to a gene; V was cut back by 6 bases and J by 6 bases. This CDR3 contains 14 residues. This CDR3 is CASRDRGRTNEQFF. The CDR3 DNA reads TGTGCCAGCAGGGACAGGGGGCGAACCAATGAGCAGTTCTTC.

This sequence joins TRBV10-3 and TRBJ1-1; D not certain. V was cut by 3 bases and J by 1 base, with 9 bases left in between. The CDR3 consists of 14 residues. Germline lookup yields CDR1 ENHRY and CDR2 SYGVKD. This CDR3 reads CAISDAPPNTEAFF. The CDR3 DNA reads TGTGCCATCAGTGATGCACCACCGAACACTGAAGCTTTCTTT.

The chain carries TRBV4-1 and TRBJ1-2; the D is unclear. The CDR3 runs 15 residues. Germline CDR1 is MGHRA and CDR2 is YSYEKL. V was trimmed by 0 bases and J by 2 bases, leaving 10 bases between them. The CDR3 region has the DNA TGCGCCAGCAGCCAAGATATCGGGTTAAACTATGGCTACACCTTC. This gives the protein CASSQDIGLNYGYTF.

V is TRBV7-9 and J is TRBJ2-1, with D uncertain. V was pared by 1 base and J by 8 bases, with 6 bases between. CDR1 SEHNR and CDR2 FQNEAQ come from the germline V gene (reference sequence). This CDR3 is built from 12 residues. The CDR3 loop reads CASSLGADEQFF. The CDR3, as DNA: TGTGCCAGCAGCTTAGGGGCAGATGAGCAGTTCTTC. Drawing the rest from reference TRBV7-9 and TRBJ2-1, the complete variable domain is DTGVSQNPRHKITKRGQNVTFRCDPISEHNRLYWYRQTLGQGPEFLTYFQNEAQLEKSRLLSDRFSAERPKGSFSTLEIQRTEQGDSAMYLCASSLGADEQFFGPGTRLTVL.

The table lists this clone with a count of one. The chain couples TRBV5-1 to TRBJ2-1; 11 bases are shared with TRBD2. CDR3 size: 15 residues. The V segment lost 7 bases and the J segment 1 base; nucleotides outside the gene matches: 4. In germline, CDR1 is SGHRS, CDR2 YFSETQ. CDR3 amino acids: CASFGTSGSYNEQFF. CDR3 DNA sequence: TGCGCCAGCTTCGGGACTAGCGGATCCTACAATGAGCAGTTCTTC.

The rearrangement links TRBV6-6 to TRBJ2-1; D ambiguous. The CDR3 loop spans 15 amino acids. From germline, CDR1 is MNHNY and CDR2 SVGAGI (reference sequence). V gave up 6 bases and J gave up 0 bases, with 12 bases separating them. This chain's CDR3 is CASSSTDSSYNEQFF. CDR3 nucleotides: TGTGCCAGCAGCTCCACAGATAGCTCCTACAATGAGCAGTTCTTC.

This chain connects TRBV11-2 to TRBJ2-7, with D possibly being TRBD1 (5 bases). The CDR3 contains 13 residues. CDR1 is SGHAT and CDR2 is FQNNGV in the germline V gene. The germline V and J ends were trimmed by 2 bases and 3 bases, with 8 bases remaining between them. The CDR3 is CASSLRGRYEQYF. In DNA, the CDR3 is TGTGCCAGCAGCTTAAGGGGTCGCTACGAGCAGTACTTC.

The chain couples TRBV5-4 to TRBJ2-7; 9 bases are a match to TRBD1. Germline V gene lookup returns CDR1 SGHNT and CDR2 YYREEE (reference sequence). The J segment lost 6 bases and the V segment lost 4 bases, leaving 5 bases of the junction unmatched. CDR3 size: 13 residues. The CDR3: CASSPQGAREQYF. Here the CDR3 DNA reads TGTGCCAGCAGCCCACAGGGGGCACGCGAGCAGTACTTC.

This chain links TRBV7-8 with TRBJ1-1; 7 bases map to TRBD1. V shed 1 base, J shed 4 bases, and the junction held 6 bases outside the gene matches. Per germline, CDR1 SGHVS and CDR2 FQNEAQ. The CDR3 extends over 15 amino acids. For the CDR3, the DNA is TGTGCCAGCAGCTTAGGGGCGACAGGGATCACTGAAGCTTTCTTT. Translation gives CASSLGATGITEAFF.